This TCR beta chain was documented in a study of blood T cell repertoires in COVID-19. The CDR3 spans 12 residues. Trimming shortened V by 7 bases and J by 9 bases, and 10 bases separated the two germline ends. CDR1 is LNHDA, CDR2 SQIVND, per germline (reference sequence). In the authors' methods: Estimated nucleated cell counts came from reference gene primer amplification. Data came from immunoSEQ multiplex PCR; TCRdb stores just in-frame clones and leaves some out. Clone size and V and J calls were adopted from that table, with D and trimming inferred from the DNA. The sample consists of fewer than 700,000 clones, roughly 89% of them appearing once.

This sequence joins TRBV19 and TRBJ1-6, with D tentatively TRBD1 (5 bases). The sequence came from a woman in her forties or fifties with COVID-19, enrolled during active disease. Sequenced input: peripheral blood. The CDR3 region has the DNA TGTGCCAGTATGAGCAGGGCTTCACCCCTCCACTTT. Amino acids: CASMSRASPLHF.